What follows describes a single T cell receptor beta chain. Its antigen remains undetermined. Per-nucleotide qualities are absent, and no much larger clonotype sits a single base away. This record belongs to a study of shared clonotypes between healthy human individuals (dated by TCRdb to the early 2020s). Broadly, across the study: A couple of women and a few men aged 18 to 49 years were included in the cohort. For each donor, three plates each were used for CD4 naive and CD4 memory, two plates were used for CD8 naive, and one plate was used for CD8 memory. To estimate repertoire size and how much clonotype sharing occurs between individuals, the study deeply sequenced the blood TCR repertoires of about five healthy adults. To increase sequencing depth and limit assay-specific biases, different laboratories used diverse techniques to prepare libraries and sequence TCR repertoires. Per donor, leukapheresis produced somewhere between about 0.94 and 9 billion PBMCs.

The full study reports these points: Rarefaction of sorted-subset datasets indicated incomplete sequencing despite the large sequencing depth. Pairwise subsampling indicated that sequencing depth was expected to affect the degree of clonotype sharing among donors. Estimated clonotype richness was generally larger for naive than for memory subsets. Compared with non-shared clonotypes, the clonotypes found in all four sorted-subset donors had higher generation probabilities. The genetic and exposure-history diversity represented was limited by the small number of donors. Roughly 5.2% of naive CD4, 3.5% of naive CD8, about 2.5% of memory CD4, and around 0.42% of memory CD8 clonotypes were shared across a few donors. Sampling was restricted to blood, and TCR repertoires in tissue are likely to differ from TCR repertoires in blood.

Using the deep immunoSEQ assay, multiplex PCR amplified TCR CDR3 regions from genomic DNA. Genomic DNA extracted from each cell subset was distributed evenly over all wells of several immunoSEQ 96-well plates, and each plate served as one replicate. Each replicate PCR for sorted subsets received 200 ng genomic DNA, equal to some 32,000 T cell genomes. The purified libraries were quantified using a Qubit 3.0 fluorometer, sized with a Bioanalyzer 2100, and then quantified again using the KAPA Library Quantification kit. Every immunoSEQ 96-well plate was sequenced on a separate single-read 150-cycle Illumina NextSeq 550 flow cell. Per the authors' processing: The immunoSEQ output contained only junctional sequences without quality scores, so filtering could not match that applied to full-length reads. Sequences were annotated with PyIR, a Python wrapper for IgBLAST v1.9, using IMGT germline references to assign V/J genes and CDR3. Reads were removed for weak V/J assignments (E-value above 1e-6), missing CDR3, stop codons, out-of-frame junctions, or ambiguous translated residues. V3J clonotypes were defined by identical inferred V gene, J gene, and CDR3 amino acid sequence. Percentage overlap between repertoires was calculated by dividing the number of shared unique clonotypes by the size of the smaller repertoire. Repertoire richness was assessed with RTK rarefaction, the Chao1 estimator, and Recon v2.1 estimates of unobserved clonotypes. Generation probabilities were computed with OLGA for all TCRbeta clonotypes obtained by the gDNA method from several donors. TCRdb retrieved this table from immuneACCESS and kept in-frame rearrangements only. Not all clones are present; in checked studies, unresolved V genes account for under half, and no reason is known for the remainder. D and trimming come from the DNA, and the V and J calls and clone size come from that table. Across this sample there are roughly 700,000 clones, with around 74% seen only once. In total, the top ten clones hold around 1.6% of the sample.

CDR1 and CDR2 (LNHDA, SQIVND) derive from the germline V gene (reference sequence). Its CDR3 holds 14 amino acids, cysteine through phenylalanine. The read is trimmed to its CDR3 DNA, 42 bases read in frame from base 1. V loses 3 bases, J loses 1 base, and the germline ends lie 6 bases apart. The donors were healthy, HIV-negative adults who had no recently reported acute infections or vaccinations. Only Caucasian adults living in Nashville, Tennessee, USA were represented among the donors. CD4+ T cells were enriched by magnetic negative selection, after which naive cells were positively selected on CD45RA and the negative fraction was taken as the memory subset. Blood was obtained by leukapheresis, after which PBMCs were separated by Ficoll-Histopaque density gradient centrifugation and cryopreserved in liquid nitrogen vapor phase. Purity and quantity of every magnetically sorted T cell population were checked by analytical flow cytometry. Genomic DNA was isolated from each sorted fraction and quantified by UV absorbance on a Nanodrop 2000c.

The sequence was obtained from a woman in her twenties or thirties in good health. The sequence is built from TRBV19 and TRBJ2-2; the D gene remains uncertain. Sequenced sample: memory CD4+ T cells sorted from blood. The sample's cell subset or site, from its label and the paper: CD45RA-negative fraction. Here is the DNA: TGTGCCAGTAGTATCGAGATGAACACCGGGGAGCTGTTTTTT. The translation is CASSIEMNTGELFF.